The rows below give T cell receptor beta chains drawn from one sample of a study of T cells in Graves' hyperthyroidism and ophthalmopathy. TCRdb reprocessed the multiplex PCR reads via MiXCR and lists one record per CDR3 protein. The sample includes about 510,000 distinct CDR3 sequences, roughly 15% of them seen just once. The sequencing input was blood. Every receptor here comes from a woman aged 40 to 55 with Graves' hyperthyroidism. The CDR3 runs from the conserved cysteine through the conserved F or W. The D gene is left open where the match is weak. Clone size appears in some rows only: once, few, many, or a class for an expanded clone.

D gene,clone size,CDR3 length,V gene,J gene,CDR3 DNA,CDR3 protein
TRBD2,NA,18,TRBV11-2,TRBJ2-3,TGTGCCAGCAGCTATATGTGGACTAGCGGGAGTGGCACAGATACGCAGTATTTT,CASSYMWTSGSGTDTQYF
NA,many,13,TRBV12-3/TRBV12-4,TRBJ1-1,TGTGCCAGCACCCTGGGGGGTATCACTGAAGCTTTCTTT,CASTLGGITEAFF
NA,many,15,TRBV20-1,TRBJ1-1,TGCAGTGCTAGAGATTCGGCGACCTCGAACACTGAAGCTTTCTTT,CSARDSATSNTEAFF
NA,many,14,TRBV28,TRBJ1-5,TGTGCCAGCAGTTTGCAGGCAGGGAATCAGCCCCAGCATTTT,CASSLQAGNQPQHF
TRBD1,NA,14,TRBV5-6,TRBJ1-1,TGTGCCAGCAGCCCCTGGACAGGGGCGGCTGAAGCTTTCTTT,CASSPWTGAAEAFF
NA,NA,17,TRBV7-2,TRBJ2-1,TGTGCCAGCAGCCCTCAGGGGGGCGGTAGCTCGTGGAATGAGCAGTTCTTC,CASSPQGGGSSWNEQFF
TRBD1,many,15,TRBV30,TRBJ1-1,TGTGCCTGGAGTCCATCGGACAGGGGGAACACTGAAGCTTTCTTT,CAWSPSDRGNTEAFF
NA,NA,13,TRBV12-3/TRBV12-4,TRBJ2-2,TGTGCCAGCAGTTTAGGGGGGGAAGGGGAGCTGTTTTTT,CASSLGGEGELFF
NA,many,15,TRBV12-3/TRBV12-4,TRBJ2-1,TGTGCCAGCAGCGTTTCTGGCCCGTCCTACAATGAGCAGTTCTTC,CASSVSGPSYNEQFF
NA,many,12,TRBV20-1,TRBJ2-7,TGCAGTGCTCGGGGACAACGCTACGAGCAGTACTTC,CSARGQRYEQYF
NA,many,12,TRBV2,TRBJ2-7,TGTGCCAGCAGTGGGGGGGGCCACGAGCAGTACTTC,CASSGGGHEQYF
NA,many,15,TRBV27,TRBJ2-1,TGTGCCAGCGGGGAGCGGAGCCCCTCCTACAATGAGCAGTTCTTC,CASGERSPSYNEQFF
TRBD1,many,13,TRBV20-1,TRBJ1-1,TGCAGTGCTAGAGGGACAGGGAGAACTGAAGCTTTCTTT,CSARGTGRTEAFF
TRBD1,few,16,TRBV4-1,TRBJ2-3,TGCGCCAGCAGCCGCGGACAGGGAGAAAGCACAGATACGCAGTATTTT,CASSRGQGESTDTQYF
TRBD1,few,15,TRBV27,TRBJ2-7,TGTGCCAGCAGCCCTTCCGGACAGGGGCACTACGAGCAGTACTTC,CASSPSGQGHYEQYF